The 7 T cell receptor beta chains below were found in one sample sequenced in a study of blood T cells in healthy people across ages. Through a sample-barcoded 5' primer and a J-beta primer mix, a second PCR was run for 7 to 11 cycles. TCRdb called the 5' RACE reads again in MiXCR, with one record for every CDR3 protein. The sample consists of 650,000 to 950,000 distinct CDR3 sequences, about 42% of them appearing once. Sequenced input: blood. The receptors here all came from a man aged 60 to 75 in good health.

The sample holds many counts of this clonotype. The chain recombines TRBV7-2 with TRBJ2-7, with 8 positions matching TRBD2. This CDR3 has 13 amino acids. The germline gives CDR1 SGHTA, CDR2 FQGNSA. The V and J ends lost 5 bases and 4 bases, in that order; junction bases with no gene match: 4. CDR3 protein: CASSQTGGYEQYF. The DNA for the CDR3 is TGTGCCAGCAGCCAAACGGGGGGGTACGAGCAGTACTTC.

The CDR3 nucleotides are TGTGCCAGCAGCTTAGGGGGCGGGGTGGGGAACGAGCAGTACTTC. Protein sequence: CASSLGGGVGNEQYF. The rearrangement links TRBV7-8 to TRBJ2-7; TRBD2 is a possible D gene (6 bases). Trimming took off 1 base at V and 5 bases at J, with 15 bases between the two ends. Germline V gene sequence: CDR1 SGHVS, CDR2 FQNEAQ. The length of the CDR3 is 15 residues.

In its sample, this clonotype was seen a few times. The chain has TRBV27 and TRBJ2-5; TRBD1 agrees at 8 bases. CDR3 size: 13 residues. Germline trimming cut 6 bases from V and 5 bases from J; bases unmatched to any gene: 5. Germline V gene sequence: CDR1 MNHEY, CDR2 SMNVEV (reference sequence). The CDR3 here is CASSHNRGETQYF. CDR3 in DNA: TGTGCCAGCAGCCATAACAGGGGGGAGACCCAGTACTTC.

V and J are TRBV12-3 or TRBV12-4 and TRBJ1-4, with 8 bases matching TRBD1. The length of the CDR3 is 13 residues. The ends lost 4 bases at V and 8 bases at J; junction bases unmatched: 3. Here the CDR3 DNA reads TGTGCCAGCAGTTGGACAGGGCGGGAAAAACTGTTTTTT. Protein: CASSWTGREKLFF.

The chain is built from TRBV6-2 or TRBV6-3 and TRBJ2-6; 8 bases fit TRBD1. Germline V gene data show CDR1 as MNHEY and CDR2 as SVGEGT. The CDR3 loop spans 17 amino acids. V lost 5 bases and J lost 1; bases outside the gene matches: 7. CDR3 sequence (DNA): TGTGCCAGCAGTCCGGAACAGGGGGAATCTGGGGCCAACGTCCTGACTTTC. Translating it yields CASSPEQGESGANVLTF.

The chain is built from TRBV6-6 and TRBJ2-3; 8 bases agree with TRBD2. The germline V gene has CDR1 MNHNY and CDR2 SVGAGI (reference sequence). This CDR3 comprises 16 residues. V was clipped by 6 bases and J by 4 bases; unmatched bases: 12. CDR3 sequence (DNA): TGTGCCAGCAGGATGTTCGGGGGGGCCATCCCAGATACGCAGTATTTT. Translation gives CASRMFGGAIPDTQYF.

The rearrangement uses TRBV27 and TRBJ1-4, with 9 bases that match TRBD1. The germline gives CDR1 MNHEY, CDR2 SMNVEV (reference sequence). After removal of 0 bases from V and 7 bases from J, the junction contained 3 bases not matched to a gene. The CDR3 contains 15 residues. The CDR3 loop is CASSLSGTGTEKLFF. The CDR3 nucleotides read TGTGCCAGCAGTTTATCAGGGACAGGGACTGAAAAACTGTTTTTT.